A single sample gave rise to the 8 T cell receptor beta chains below, sequenced in a study of shared clonotypes between healthy human individuals. Repertoires were generated with immunoSEQ multiplex PCR, while TCRdb's copy carries only in-frame clones and drops some. There are hundreds of thousands of clones in the sample; around 74% occur only once, and approximately 1.6% lies in the top ten. Source material: memory CD4+ T cells sorted from blood. Subset given: CD45RA-negative fraction. The receptor set was obtained from a woman aged 25 to 39 in good health.

As for this clone: Different DNA sequences within this sample yield the same CDR3. This chain joins TRBV25-1 and TRBJ1-5, with 9 positions matching TRBD1. Germline V CDR1 and CDR2: MGHDK, SYGVNS. With V trimmed by 2 bases and J by 4 bases, 0 bases remained unmatched. The CDR3 is 14 residues long. The chain's CDR3 is CASSEGQGNQPQHF. In nucleotides, the CDR3 is TGTGCCAGCAGTGAAGGACAGGGGAATCAGCCCCAGCATTTT.

This chain links TRBV4-1 with TRBJ1-2; weak D call: TRBD1 (6 bases). The germline CDR1 and CDR2 sequences are MGHRA and YSYEKL. This CDR3 is built from 16 residues. Trimming took 4 bases from V and 6 from J, leaving 21 bases between them. CDR3 coding DNA: TGCGCCAGCAGCCCAGCCTTAATTTTACAGGGCCATGGCTACACCTTC. As protein: CASSPALILQGHGYTF.

This clone was seen once. This rearrangement joins TRBV2 to TRBJ1-5; 7 bases align to TRBD1. The length of the CDR3 is 14 residues. The V and J ends lost 4 bases and 3 bases, in that order; junction bases with no gene match: 3. The germline gives CDR1 SNHLY, CDR2 FYNNEI. CDR3 DNA: TGTGCCAGCAGTGTAGGGGGCAACAATCAGCCCCAGCATTTT. Amino acids: CASSVGGNNQPQHF.

The chain recombines TRBV7-8 with TRBJ2-7; D is possibly TRBD2 (6 bases). CDR3 length equals 15 residues. Deletions cut 4 bases from V and 5 bases from J, with 18 bases between. CDR1 is SGHVS, CDR2 FQNEAQ, per germline. The CDR3 loop reads CASSSTPSASHEQYF. CDR3 sequence (DNA): TGTGCCAGCAGCTCGACACCTAGCGCGAGCCACGAGCAGTACTTC.

This rearrangement joins TRBV7-8 to TRBJ2-3, with 7 bases that match TRBD2. Germline CDR1 SGHVS, CDR2 FQNEAQ. J gave up 2 bases and V 5 bases, and 13 bases lay outside the gene matches. The CDR3 spans 17 residues. The CDR3 reads CASSHVVWAGDTDTQYF. DNA for the CDR3: TGTGCCAGCAGCCATGTTGTGTGGGCGGGGGACACAGATACGCAGTATTTT.

This clone was detected many times. The rearrangement joins TRBV5-4 to TRBJ1-1; no firm D call. This CDR3 region has 15 residues. Germline assignment: CDR1 SGHNT and CDR2 YYREEE (reference sequence). Trimming cost V 4 bases and J 0 bases, with 13 bases left between them. The CDR3 coding sequence is TGTGCCAGCAGCCGCCGCCAGCCTATGAACACTGAAGCTTTCTTT. This translates into CASSRRQPMNTEAFF.

The chain recombines TRBV12-1 with TRBJ2-1; the D call TRBD2 from the table was never checked on the DNA. TRBV12-1 is a pseudogene. The CDR3 is 13 amino acids. The CDR3, as DNA: TGTGCCAGGGGGGCTAGCGGGCTTAATGAGCAGTTCTTC. It specifies CARGASGLNEQFF.

The chain recombines TRBV11-2 with TRBJ2-7, with D perhaps TRBD1 (6 bases). CDR3 length: 14 amino acids. Trimming left V 5 bases short and J 3 bases short, with 14 bases between. CDR1 and CDR2 from the germline V gene are SGHAT and FQNNGV. Here the CDR3 reads CASSATGYDYEQYF. As DNA, the CDR3 is TGTGCCAGCAGCGCAACAGGGTATGACTACGAGCAGTACTTC.